A selection of T cell receptor beta chains follows, all from one sample in a study of blood T cell repertoires in COVID-19. Method: immunoSEQ multiplex PCR; TCRdb's copy keeps in-frame clones and lacks some. In the table there are 130,000 to 150,000 clones, around 85% of which are singletons. The sequencing sample was made of peripheral blood. The source of these receptors is a woman at least 80 years old with acute or convalescent COVID-19. Both conserved end residues are part of each CDR3. D genes are given only for firm matches. The size entry is marked missing in some rows and otherwise reads once, few, many or a size class.

cdr3_nt	cdr3_aa	j_call	d_call	clone_size	v_call	cdr3_length
TGTGCCAGTAGTATAGCGGACAGGGGGATGAACTATGGCTACACCTTC	CASSIADRGMNYGYTF	TRBJ1-2	TRBD1	.	TRBV19	16
TGCGCCAGCAGCCAAGCGGGACAGAAGAACTCCTATAATTCACCCCTCCACTTT	CASSQAGQKNSYNSPLHF	TRBJ1-6	TRBD1	.	TRBV4-1	18
TGCGCCAGCAGCCAAGTTATTTCCAGACGGGGGTCCTACGAGCAGTACTTC	CASSQVISRRGSYEQYF	TRBJ2-7	.	.	TRBV4-1	17
TGTGCCAGCAGCCCTTCCTCAGGGCTGCCAACGGAAAAACTGTTTTTT	CASSPSSGLPTEKLFF	TRBJ1-4	.	.	TRBV7-9	16
TGCAGTGCTAGTTCCCTAGCGGGGCTCTCTGGGGCCAACGTCCTGACTTTC	CSASSLAGLSGANVLTF	TRBJ2-6	TRBD2	.	TRBV20-1	17
TGTGCCAGCAGCTTAGACGGAGGCTACGAGCAGTACTTC	CASSLDGGYEQYF	TRBJ2-7	.	.	TRBV7-6	13
TGTGCCAGCAGCTTCGGTACAGGGAAGGGCACTGAAGCTTTCTTT	CASSFGTGKGTEAFF	TRBJ1-1	.	.	TRBV5-6	15
TGTGCCATCGGGGGAGTTACCTATGGCTACACCTTC	CAIGGVTYGYTF	TRBJ1-2	.	.	TRBV11-1	12
TGTGCCAGCGCACTTAGCGCGAACACCGGGGAGCTGTTTTTT	CASALSANTGELFF	TRBJ2-2	.	.	TRBV6-5	14
TGCGCCAGCAGCTTGGTAGGGGGTGAGAACACTGAAGCTTTCTTT	CASSLVGGENTEAFF	TRBJ1-1	.	.	TRBV5-1	15
TGCGCCAGCAGCCAGACGACTAGCGGCGGCAATGAGCAGTTCTTC	CASSQTTSGGNEQFF	TRBJ2-1	TRBD2	.	TRBV4-3	15
TGTGCCAGCATTGACGTCTCGGGTAACACCATATATTTT	CASIDVSGNTIYF	TRBJ1-3	.	.	TRBV25-1	13
TGCAGCGTTGATGAAAAGGGACAGGGGTACTATGGCTACACCTTC	CSVDEKGQGYYGYTF	TRBJ1-2	TRBD1	.	TRBV29-1	15
TGTGCCTGGAGTATACATGAAGCTTTCTTT	CAWSIHEAFF	TRBJ1-1	.	.	TRBV30	10
TGTGCTAGTGGTCCCCACAGGGATTCACCCCTCCACTTT	CASGPHRDSPLHF	TRBJ1-6	.	.	TRBV12-5	13
TGTGCCAGCAGCTACGGGGACAATCAGGCTAATGAAAAACTGTTTTTT	CASSYGDNQANEKLFF	TRBJ1-4	.	.	TRBV7-6	16
TGCGCCAGCAGCAGAACAGGGGAAAGAACGACTGAAGCTTTCTTT	CASSRTGERTTEAFF	TRBJ1-1	TRBD1	once	TRBV5-1	15
TGTGCCAGCTCACCTCCCTCGCGGGGGGGGTCCTCCTACGAGCAGTACTTC	CASSPPSRGGSSYEQYF	TRBJ2-7	TRBD2	.	TRBV18	17
TGTGCCAGCAGCTTGGCCAACAGGGCGGGCACTGAAGCTTTCTTT	CASSLANRAGTEAFF	TRBJ1-1	.	.	TRBV5-4	15